A selection of T cell receptor beta chains follows, all from one sample in a study of Ad26.COV2.S vaccination and SARS-CoV-2 variants. Produced via immunoSEQ multiplex PCR; TCRdb's table is partial and in-frame only. The sample has about 410,000 clones, around 85% seen once; the top ten hold 3.5%. The sample in question was peripheral blood, obtained in a trial of Ad26.COV2.S vaccine versus placebo. These receptors were collected from a person between 18 and 59 years old who received the Ad26.COV2.S COVID-19 vaccine or a placebo. The CDR3 runs from the conserved cysteine through the conserved F or W. Fields, in order: clone size, J gene, D gene, V gene, CDR3 protein, CDR3 DNA. A D gene is named only where the DNA matches it firmly. Size is stated for part of the rows, as once, few or many counts, or as a class when the clone is expanded.

abundance: NA; j_gene: TRBJ1-2; d_gene: TRBD1; v_gene: TRBV2; CDR3aa: CATETGYDYGYTF; CDR3nt: TGTGCCACCGAGACAGGGTACGACTATGGCTATACCTTC
abundance: NA; j_gene: TRBJ1-2; d_gene: NA; v_gene: TRBV29-1; CDR3aa: CSVTLGTNYGYTF; CDR3nt: TGCAGCGTTACCCTCGGGACAAACTATGGCTACACCTTC
abundance: NA; j_gene: TRBJ2-3; d_gene: NA; v_gene: TRBV19; CDR3aa: CASSIGTIGTDTQYF; CDR3nt: TGTGCCAGTAGTATCGGCACGATTGGCACAGATACGCAGTATTTT
abundance: NA; j_gene: TRBJ1-1; d_gene: NA; v_gene: TRBV10-3; CDR3aa: CAISGGAEAFF; CDR3nt: TGTGCCATCAGTGGGGGGGCTGAAGCTTTCTTT
abundance: NA; j_gene: TRBJ1-1; d_gene: NA; v_gene: TRBV29-1; CDR3aa: CSVDHGNTEAFF; CDR3nt: TGCAGCGTTGACCACGGGAACACTGAAGCTTTCTTT
abundance: once; j_gene: TRBJ1-6; d_gene: NA; v_gene: TRBV7-6; CDR3aa: CASSLSGTNSPLHF; CDR3nt: TGTGCCAGCAGCTTATCCGGGACAAATTCACCCCTCCACTTT
abundance: NA; j_gene: TRBJ1-5; d_gene: TRBD1; v_gene: TRBV19; CDR3aa: CASSGPGQGVNQPQHF; CDR3nt: TGTGCCAGTAGTGGCCCGGGACAGGGGGTCAATCAGCCCCAGCATTTT
abundance: NA; j_gene: TRBJ2-2; d_gene: NA; v_gene: TRBV2; CDR3aa: CASRYRDTGELFF; CDR3nt: TGTGCCAGCAGATATAGGGACACCGGGGAGCTGTTTTTT
abundance: NA; j_gene: TRBJ2-5; d_gene: TRBD1; v_gene: TRBV4-1; CDR3aa: CASSQDPGQGGETQYF; CDR3nt: TGCGCCAGCAGCCAAGACCCGGGACAGGGGGGGGAGACCCAGTACTTC
abundance: NA; j_gene: TRBJ2-1; d_gene: NA; v_gene: TRBV3-1/TRBV3-2; CDR3aa: CASSQERWDEQFF; CDR3nt: TGTGCCAGCAGCCAAGAGAGGTGGGATGAGCAGTTCTTC
abundance: NA; j_gene: TRBJ2-5; d_gene: TRBD1; v_gene: TRBV7-9; CDR3aa: CASSFRQGRQETQYF; CDR3nt: TGTGCCAGCAGCTTTCGACAGGGCCGCCAAGAGACCCAGTACTTC
abundance: NA; j_gene: TRBJ2-5; d_gene: NA; v_gene: TRBV2; CDR3aa: CACSVGVQETQYF; CDR3nt: TGTGCCTGCAGTGTTGGGGTTCAAGAGACCCAGTACTTC
abundance: NA; j_gene: TRBJ2-1; d_gene: TRBD2; v_gene: TRBV7-2; CDR3aa: CASSPGTSGEQFF; CDR3nt: TGTGCCAGCAGCCCCGGGACTAGCGGAGAGCAGTTCTTC
abundance: NA; j_gene: TRBJ2-6; d_gene: TRBD1; v_gene: TRBV15; CDR3aa: CATSPIVGRTGFAGANVLTF; CDR3nt: TGTGCCACCAGCCCCATCGTTGGAAGGACAGGGTTCGCTGGGGCCAACGTCCTGACTTTC
abundance: NA; j_gene: TRBJ1-4; d_gene: TRBD1; v_gene: TRBV5-1; CDR3aa: CASSGRTGSGEKLFF; CDR3nt: TGCGCCAGCAGCGGGAGGACAGGATCGGGTGAAAAACTGTTTTTT
abundance: NA; j_gene: TRBJ2-1; d_gene: NA; v_gene: TRBV9; CDR3aa: CASSALNEQFF; CDR3nt: TGTGCCAGCAGCGCCCTCAATGAGCAGTTCTTC
abundance: NA; j_gene: TRBJ1-3; d_gene: NA; v_gene: TRBV30; CDR3aa: CAWSRPIHENTIYF; CDR3nt: TGTGCCTGGAGTCGGCCGATTCACGAAAACACCATATATTTT
abundance: NA; j_gene: TRBJ2-1; d_gene: NA; v_gene: TRBV18; CDR3aa: CASFSRKEGNEQFF; CDR3nt: TGTGCCAGCTTTAGCCGCAAGGAGGGGAATGAGCAGTTCTTC
abundance: NA; j_gene: TRBJ1-5; d_gene: NA; v_gene: TRBV9; CDR3aa: CASTYRDLNQPQHF; CDR3nt: TGTGCCAGCACCTACCGGGACCTTAATCAGCCCCAGCATTTT